The clone carrying this T cell receptor (beta chain) occurred many times. What it binds is not known. Unique molecular identifiers tagged individual cDNA molecules. TCRdb ran MiXCR on the 5' RACE reads and lists one entry per CDR3 protein. The sample lists about 60,000 distinct CDR3 sequences, more than 8.5% seen once, with 15% to 20% in the top ten. This record comes from a study of early T cells in non-severe SARS-CoV-2 infection. Overall study context: Chains were not paired, and sequencing was done on bulk RNA from unsorted whole blood. Study-level results: A preference for anti-spike CD8 responses marked VDJdb matching, which missed private and CD4 specificities.

Germline V gives CDR1 SGHRS, CDR2 YFSETQ. The CDR3 consists of 14 residues. Trimming took off 5 bases at V and 4 bases at J, with 14 bases between the two ends. V is TRBV5-1 and J is TRBJ2-3; D may be TRBD2 (6 bases). This clonotype originated in an adult who was a healthcare worker with PCR-confirmed SARS-CoV-2 infection or an uninfected control (not recorded which). Input material: whole blood. CDR3 DNA: TGCGCCAGCAGGGGACTCTACGCGGCAGATACGCAGTATTTT. Protein sequence: CASRGLYAADTQYF.